The entry below describes one T cell receptor (beta chain). This sample stems from a study of blood T cell repertoires in COVID-19. About the research overall: Whether acute or convalescent, the COVID-19 samples came from the United States, Italy and Spain. PBMCs, B-cell-depleted T cells, or T cells were the source of the cDNA or gDNA that made up the material.

Methods used by the authors: Reference gene primer amplification gave estimated nucleated cell counts. Using immunoSEQ multiplex PCR, the repertoire was profiled, and TCRdb retains in-frame clones only, with some absent. The DNA was the basis for D and trimming; V, J and clone size are from that table. In the table there are fewer than 400,000 clones, about 92% of which are singletons. Recovered status in Cohort 3 required two negative PCRs, clearance, or symptom resolution. Germline CDR1 and CDR2: MNHEY and SVGAGI. V lost 6 bases, J lost 6 bases, and 14 bases lay in between. The CDR3 sequence is 13 residues long.

The specimen was PBMCs or T cells enriched from blood (not recorded which). The V gene is TRBV6-5, the J gene TRBJ1-1; no clear D gene. This TCR was sampled from a woman in her thirties who had recovered from COVID-19. CDR3 in DNA: TGTGCCAGCAGCCCCGAAACTCACGCTGAAGCTTTCTTT. It yields the protein CASSPETHAEAFF.